The rows below give T cell receptor beta chains drawn from one sample of a study of blood T cell repertoires in COVID-19. The assay was immunoSEQ multiplex PCR, and TCRdb's table has in-frame clones only and misses some. The sample shows roughly 200,000 clones, around 90% of them seen only once. Specimen: peripheral blood. Receptors were obtained from a man in his forties or fifties with acute or convalescent COVID-19. Each CDR3 is given with its conserved first and last residue.

V: TRBV6-2/TRBV6-3; CDR3: CASSYSGRDDSPLHF
V: TRBV7-8; CDR3: CASSLASGGGARNEKLFF
V: TRBV11-2; CDR3: CASSLSLAGVTDIQYF
V: TRBV27; CDR3: CASSQGDWTVYNSPLHF
V: TRBV9; CDR3: CASSGPGAQETQYF
V: TRBV27; CDR3: CASSLSSTEQPQHF
V: TRBV13; CDR3: CASSYLAGVGRDTQYF
V: TRBV19; CDR3: CASSSGQANTGELFF
V: TRBV29-1; CDR3: CSVRTDTDTQYF
V: TRBV7-2; CDR3: CASSLRESNQPQHF
V: TRBV5-6; CDR3: CASSLVQGEKLFF
V: TRBV12-3/TRBV12-4; CDR3: CASTSGQRYEQYF
V: TRBV3-1/TRBV3-2; CDR3: CASSQTGLAGGQETQYF
V: TRBV5-1; CDR3: CASSSRGGRSSYNEQFF
V: TRBV24-1; CDR3: CATSDPGLAGGNEQFF
V: TRBV28; CDR3: CASSLDRGGRRNQPQHF
V: TRBV19; CDR3: CASSTHATGNKWYGYTF
V: TRBV6-5; CDR3: CASSYGQGQRGNTIYF
V: TRBV3-1/TRBV3-2; CDR3: CASRGAGGPSYEQYF
V: TRBV3-1/TRBV3-2; CDR3: CASSLTGKAYTF
V: TRBV7-9; CDR3: CASSSRTGDKNTEAFF
V: TRBV2; CDR3: CASSESVGLGGGETQYF
V: TRBV9; CDR3: CASSSSGQSNEQFF
V: TRBV6-5; CDR3: CASSYSPTDTEAFF
V: TRBV5-4; CDR3: CASSGEGLAVTGELFF
V: TRBV18; CDR3: CASSPFTKSSGANVLTF
V: TRBV11-3; CDR3: CASSLGREETQYF
V: TRBV6-5; CDR3: CASSYSPGANTGELFF
V: TRBV12-3/TRBV12-4; CDR3: CASSNSGIQYF
V: TRBV19; CDR3: CASTGHLQETQYF
V: TRBV6-1; CDR3: CASSESRFNEKLFF
V: TRBV9; CDR3: CASSYPSGRAPGELFF
V: TRBV29-1; CDR3: CSVSGGYQETQYF
V: TRBV11-2; CDR3: CASSRSGSAYNEQFF
V: TRBV28; CDR3: CASSSPPNDSDNEQFF
V: TRBV7-9; CDR3: CASSLQYNEQFF
V: TRBV6-5; CDR3: CASSSGTGGYEQYF